A single sample gave rise to the 9 T cell receptor beta chains below, sequenced in a study of blood T cell repertoires in COVID-19. Here immunoSEQ multiplex PCR was the method, and the copy in TCRdb shows in-frame clones only, minus some. The data contain some 140,000 clones, about 86% of them singletons. Sequences were obtained from PBMCs or T cells enriched from blood (not recorded which). The receptors here all came from a man aged 50 to 60 who had recovered from COVID-19.

The chain combines TRBV5-1 with TRBJ2-1; 7 nucleotides align to TRBD1. The germline gives CDR1 SGHRS, CDR2 YFSETQ. Germline trimming cut 3 bases from V and 6 bases from J; bases unmatched to any gene: 3. CDR3 length: 13 residues. The CDR3 sequence is CASSWGQSNEQFF. CDR3 bases: TGCGCCAGCAGCTGGGGACAGAGCAATGAGCAGTTCTTC.

The chain recombines TRBV30 with TRBJ1-5; TRBD1 agrees at 8 bases. After removal of 3 bases from V and 4 bases from J, the junction contained 11 bases not matched to a gene. The CDR3 runs to 16 residues. The germline CDR1 and CDR2 sequences are GTSNPN and SVGIG (reference sequence). The chain's CDR3 is CAWSAPQDRENQPQHF. In nucleotides, the CDR3 is TGTGCCTGGAGCGCCCCACAGGACAGGGAAAATCAGCCCCAGCATTTT.

This CDR3 is CASSEAAGNYGYTF. The CDR3, as DNA: TGTGCCAGCAGTGAAGCGGCAGGGAACTATGGCTACACCTTC. The chain uses TRBV2 and TRBJ1-2, with D perhaps TRBD1 (5 bases). The CDR3 is 14 residues long. Trimming removed 0 bases at V and 2 bases at J, with 7 bases between. Germline CDR1 SNHLY, CDR2 FYNNEI. Complete variable domain (other parts from reference TRBV2 and TRBJ1-2): EPEVTQTPSHQVTQMGQEVILRCVPISNHLYFYWYRQILGQKVEFLVSFYNNEISEKSEIFDDQFSVERPDGSNFTLKIRSTKLEDSAMYFCASSEAAGNYGYTFGSGTRLTVV.

The chain uses TRBV10-3 and TRBJ1-5; D perhaps matches TRBD1 (5 bases). Trimming removed 3 bases from V and 6 bases from J, with 12 bases in between. The CDR3 has 14 amino acids. Germline CDR1 reads ENHRY; CDR2 reads SYGVKD. CDR3 coding DNA: TGTGCCATCAGTGACGAAGGGGATCGTCAGCCCCAGCATTTT. The encoded protein is CAISDEGDRQPQHF.

In DNA form, the CDR3 reads TGCGCCAGCACCCCGGGGGACAGGGGGCCAGGAAACACCATATATTTT. Protein: CASTPGDRGPGNTIYF. The chain recombines TRBV5-1 with TRBJ1-3; 12 positions match TRBD1. The V segment lost 6 bases and the J segment 4 bases; nucleotides outside the gene matches: 8. The CDR3 is made up of 16 amino acids. The germline V gene encodes CDR1 SGHRS and CDR2 YFSETQ. Full variable domain (rest looked up from reference TRBV5-1 and TRBJ1-3): KAGVTQTPRYLIKTRGQQVTLSCSPISGHRSVSWYQQTPGQGLQFLFEYFSETQRNKGNFPGRFSGRQFSNSRSEMNVSTLELGDSALYLCASTPGDRGPGNTIYFGEGSWLTVV.

The chain employs TRBV9 and TRBJ2-2; 11 positions match TRBD2. Germline V lookup: CDR1 SGDLS, CDR2 YYNGEE. Trimming removed 3 bases from V and 6 bases from J; junction bases left unmatched: 7. CDR3 length: 16 amino acids. The CDR3 sequence: CASSAPISGGAGELFF. The CDR3 DNA sequence: TGTGCCAGCAGCGCGCCCATTAGCGGGGGGGCCGGGGAGCTGTTTTTT.

The V and J genes are TRBV29-1 and TRBJ2-7, with 10 bases fitting TRBD1. The J segment lost 5 bases and the V segment lost 4 bases, leaving 8 bases of the junction unmatched. This CDR3 has 14 residues. Per the germline V gene, CDR1 is SQVTM and CDR2 is ANQGSEA. The CDR3 nucleotides read TGCAGCGTTGCTAAAGGGACAGGGGCCGACGAGCAGTACTTC. This sequence encodes CSVAKGTGADEQYF.

The V gene is TRBV7-3, the J gene TRBJ2-3, with D possibly matching TRBD2 (6 bases). The germline V gene encodes CDR1 SGHTA and CDR2 FQGTGA. The CDR3 totals 14 residues. With 5 bases removed from V and 1 base from J, the gap between germline ends came to 10 bases. The DNA for the CDR3 is TGTGCCAGCAGCCCATCTAGCGGCACAGATACGCAGTATTTT. Its translation: CASSPSSGTDTQYF.

The rearrangement uses TRBV3-1 (or the pseudogene TRBV3-2) and TRBJ2-4, with 11 bases matching TRBD2. J lost 0 bases, V lost 5 bases, and 9 bases had no gene match. The CDR3 consists of 18 residues. The V gene's germline CDR1 is LGHDT and CDR2 YNNKEL (reference sequence). Here the CDR3 DNA reads TGTGCCAGCAGCACTCTAGCGGGGGGAGGTCTAGCCAAAAACATTCAGTACTTC. It is translated as CASSTLAGGGLAKNIQYF.